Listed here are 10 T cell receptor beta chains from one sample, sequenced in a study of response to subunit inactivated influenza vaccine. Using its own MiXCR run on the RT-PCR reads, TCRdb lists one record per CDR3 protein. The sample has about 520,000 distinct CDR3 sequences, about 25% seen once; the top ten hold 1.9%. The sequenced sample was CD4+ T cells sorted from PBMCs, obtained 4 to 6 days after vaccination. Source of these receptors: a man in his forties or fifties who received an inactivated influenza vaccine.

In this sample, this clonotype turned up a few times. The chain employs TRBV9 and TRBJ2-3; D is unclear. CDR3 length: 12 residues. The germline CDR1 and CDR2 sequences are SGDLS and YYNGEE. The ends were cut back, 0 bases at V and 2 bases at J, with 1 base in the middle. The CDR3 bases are TGTGCCAGCAGCGTAGTCACAGATACGCAGTATTTT. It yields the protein CASSVVTDTQYF. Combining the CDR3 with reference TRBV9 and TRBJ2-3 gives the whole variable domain DSGVTQTPKHLITATGQRVTLRCSPRSGDLSVYWYQQSLDQGLQFLIQYYNGEERAKGNILERFSAQQFPDLHSELNLSSLELGDSALYFCASSVVTDTQYFGPGTRLTVL.

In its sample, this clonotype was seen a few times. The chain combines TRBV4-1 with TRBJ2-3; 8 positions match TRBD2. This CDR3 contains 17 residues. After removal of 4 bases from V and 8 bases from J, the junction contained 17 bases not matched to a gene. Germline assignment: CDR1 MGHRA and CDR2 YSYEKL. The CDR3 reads CASSLVRPGREGGTQYF. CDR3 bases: TGCGCCAGCAGCCTCGTACGACCCGGGAGGGAAGGAGGTACGCAGTATTTT.

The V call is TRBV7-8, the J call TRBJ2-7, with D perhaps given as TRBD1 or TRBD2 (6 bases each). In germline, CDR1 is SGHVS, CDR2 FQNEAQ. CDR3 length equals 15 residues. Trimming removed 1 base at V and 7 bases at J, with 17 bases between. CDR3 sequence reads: CASSLVTGASGEQYF. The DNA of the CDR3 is TGTGCCAGCAGCTTAGTCACGGGGGCATCGGGGGAGCAGTACTTC.

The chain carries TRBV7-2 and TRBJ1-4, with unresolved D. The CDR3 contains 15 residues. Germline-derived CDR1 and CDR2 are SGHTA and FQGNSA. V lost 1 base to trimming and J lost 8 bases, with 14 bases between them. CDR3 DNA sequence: TGTGCCAGCAGCTTAGGTGGTCAGGCGGGGGAAAAACTGTTTTTT. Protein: CASSLGGQAGEKLFF. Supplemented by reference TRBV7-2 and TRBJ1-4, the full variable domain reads GAGVSQSPSNKVTEKGKDVELRCDPISGHTALYWYRQSLGQGLEFLIYFQGNSAPDKSGLPSDRFSAERTGGSVSTLTIQRTQQEDSAVYLCASSLGGQAGEKLFFGSGTQLSVL.

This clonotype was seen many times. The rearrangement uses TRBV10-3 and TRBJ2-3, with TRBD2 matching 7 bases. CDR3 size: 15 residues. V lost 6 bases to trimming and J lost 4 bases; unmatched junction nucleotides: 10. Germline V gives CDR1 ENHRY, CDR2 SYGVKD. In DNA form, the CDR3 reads TGTGCCATCAGGTCCTCCTGGGGGGGTTCAGATACGCAGTATTTT. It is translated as CAIRSSWGGSDTQYF.

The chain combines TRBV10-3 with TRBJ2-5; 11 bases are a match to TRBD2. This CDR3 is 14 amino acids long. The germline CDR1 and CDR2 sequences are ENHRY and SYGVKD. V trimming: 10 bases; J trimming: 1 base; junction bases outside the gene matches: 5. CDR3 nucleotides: TGTGCCACCGGACTAGCGGGCGGCCAAGAGACCCAGTACTTC. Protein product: CATGLAGGQETQYF.

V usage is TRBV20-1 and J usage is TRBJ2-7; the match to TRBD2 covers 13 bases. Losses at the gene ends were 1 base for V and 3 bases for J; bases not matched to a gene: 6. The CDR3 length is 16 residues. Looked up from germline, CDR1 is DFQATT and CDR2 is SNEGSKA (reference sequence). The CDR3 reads CSARGTSGSEGYEQYF. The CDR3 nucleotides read TGCAGTGCTAGAGGGACTAGCGGGAGTGAAGGCTACGAGCAGTACTTC.

The CDR3 DNA is TGTGCCAGCAGGGGGCTAGGTGAAAAACTGTTTTTT. It yields the protein CASRGLGEKLFF. The V gene is TRBV6-5, the J gene TRBJ1-4; D possibly corresponds to TRBD1 (5 bases). V dropped 6 bases and J dropped 7 bases, with 9 bases sitting between them. Germline values: CDR1 MNHEY, CDR2 SVGAGI. The CDR3 runs to 12 residues.

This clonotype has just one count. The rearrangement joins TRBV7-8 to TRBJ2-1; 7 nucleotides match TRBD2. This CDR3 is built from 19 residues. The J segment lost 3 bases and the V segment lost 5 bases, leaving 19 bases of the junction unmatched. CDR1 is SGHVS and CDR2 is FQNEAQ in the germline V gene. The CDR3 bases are TGTGCCAGCAGCCCCCCCCCTGGGGTAGCGGGTTCCCTCTACAATGAGCAGTTCTTC. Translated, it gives CASSPPPGVAGSLYNEQFF.

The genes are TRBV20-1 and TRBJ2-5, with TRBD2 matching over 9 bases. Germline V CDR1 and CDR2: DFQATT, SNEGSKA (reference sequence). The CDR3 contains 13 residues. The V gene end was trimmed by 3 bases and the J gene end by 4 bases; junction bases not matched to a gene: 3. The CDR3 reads CSASSSGTETQYF. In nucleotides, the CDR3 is TGCAGTGCTAGTTCTAGCGGGACAGAGACCCAGTACTTC.